This is a list of T cell receptor beta chains from one sample in a study of cytomegalovirus exposure and HLA in healthy donors. Using immunoSEQ multiplex PCR, the repertoire was profiled, and TCRdb retains in-frame clones only, with some absent. The sample lists around 120,000 clones, approximately 80% occurring once. Sequencing used PBMCs. Receptors originate from a male donor in good health and CMV-seronegative. Each CDR3 is given with its conserved first and last residue. The D gene is left open where the match is weak. Clone size is not always given. Where it is, it says once, few, many or a class for expanded clones.

TRBJ1-4 TRBV7-2 TRBD1 few TGTGCCAGCAGGCTGACAGGGTCCCTGGCTAATGAAAAACTGTTTTTT CASRLTGSLANEKLFF
TRBJ1-6 TRBV28 - - TGTGCCAGCAGTTTACTAGGGGTTGGTTCACCCCTCCACTTT CASSLLGVGSPLHF
TRBJ2-3 TRBV27 TRBD2 - TGTGCCAGCAGAAGCGGGGGAGCAGATACGCAGTATTTT CASRSGGADTQYF
TRBJ1-5 TRBV28 - - TGTGCCAGCGGCGCGGGACCCGGAGCCAATCAGCCCCAGCATTTT CASGAGPGANQPQHF
TRBJ2-3 TRBV6-4 TRBD2 - TGTGCCAGCAGTGACTCCGTCGGGAGGGGGGATACGCAGTATTTT CASSDSVGRGDTQYF
TRBJ1-1 TRBV6-5 - - TGTGCCAGCAGTTCCCTACTCGAGACTGGGAACACTGAAGCTTTCTTT CASSSLLETGNTEAFF
TRBJ2-1 TRBV6-4 TRBD2 - TGTGCCAGCAGCCTGGGGATAGCGGGGCCGAGCTCCTACAATGAGCAGTTCTTC CASSLGIAGPSSYNEQFF
TRBJ2-3 TRBV30 - few TGTGCCTGGACGCCCCCAGGGGCGGGGGCGGTGGGAGATACGCAGTATTTT CAWTPPGAGAVGDTQYF
TRBJ2-1 TRBV7-9 TRBD1 - TGTGCCAGCAGCTTAGTGGTCGGGACAGGGGGAAATGAGCAGTTCTTC CASSLVVGTGGNEQFF
TRBJ1-1 TRBV5-1 - - TGCGCCAGCAGCTTAATTCCAGGGGAATCACCGAGTGGGAACACTGAAGCTTTCTTT CASSLIPGESPSGNTEAFF
TRBJ1-2 TRBV11-2 TRBD1 - TGTGCCAGCAGCTTAGATCAGGGCAGGGGGATCTATGGCTACACCTTC CASSLDQGRGIYGYTF
TRBJ1-1 TRBV7-9 - - TGTTCCAGCAGCTTAGAACCAGGGGCGAAGAACACTGAAGCTTTCTTT CSSSLEPGAKNTEAFF
TRBJ1-5 TRBV9 TRBD1 once TGTGCCAGCAGCCGGACAGGGGATAGCAATCAGCCCCAGCATTTT CASSRTGDSNQPQHF
TRBJ1-1 TRBV9 TRBD1 - TGTGCCAGCAGCGCAGACCACAGGGGAAGCACTGAAGCTTTCTTT CASSADHRGSTEAFF
TRBJ1-2 TRBV5-5 TRBD1 once TGTGCCAGCAGCTTTACAGGGGGCGACTGGTATGGCTACACCTTC CASSFTGGDWYGYTF
TRBJ1-5 TRBV2 - - TGTGCCAGCAGTGTATCGCGGGGAAGCAATCAGCCCCAGCATTTT CASSVSRGSNQPQHF
TRBJ2-7 TRBV10-2 TRBD2 - TGCGCCAGCAGTCCCTGGCGGGGGAGCTACGAGCAGTACTTC CASSPWRGSYEQYF
TRBJ2-1 TRBV29-1 - - TGCAGCGTTGAAGGAGACAGGAAAAAATACAATGAGCAGTTCTTC CSVEGDRKKYNEQFF
TRBJ2-3 TRBV7-9 TRBD2 once TGTGCCAGCAGCTGGGATACTAGCGGGTTCACAGATACGCAGTATTTT CASSWDTSGFTDTQYF
TRBJ1-2 TRBV2 TRBD1 - TGTGCCAGCAGTGAAGTGGGACAGGGTCAAAGCTATGGCTACACCTTC CASSEVGQGQSYGYTF
TRBJ1-4 TRBV7-9 - - TGTGCCAGCAGCGAACTTCCAGGGTGGGAAAAACTGTTTTTT CASSELPGWEKLFF
TRBJ2-7 TRBV18 TRBD1 - TGTGCCAGCTCACCACTACCGGGACAGGGGACCCACGAGCAGTACTTC CASSPLPGQGTHEQYF
TRBJ2-7 TRBV6-5 TRBD1 - TGTGCCAGCAGTTATCGGACAGGGGTCTACGAGCAGTACTTC CASSYRTGVYEQYF
TRBJ2-1 TRBV14 - - TGTGCCAGCAGCCAGGGCCTAGCTTACAATGAGCAGTTCTTC CASSQGLAYNEQFF
TRBJ2-5 TRBV28 TRBD2 - TGTGCCAGCAGCCTCGGGACTAGCGGACAAGAGACCCAGTACTTC CASSLGTSGQETQYF
TRBJ2-7 TRBV27 - - TGTGCCAGCGGGTATGGACTCGAGCAGTACTTC CASGYGLEQYF
TRBJ2-5 TRBV7-2 TRBD2 - TGTGCCAGCAGCCAAAGCGGGGGGGCCCAGACCCAGTACTTC CASSQSGGAQTQYF
TRBJ2-3 TRBV5-6 TRBD2 - TGTGCCAGCAGCACCACGGGACTAGCGGTAGATACGCAGTATTTT CASSTTGLAVDTQYF
TRBJ2-1 TRBV27 TRBD1 - TGTGCCAGCAGTTTGACAGGGAGCTATGAGCAGTTCTTC CASSLTGSYEQFF
TRBJ1-6 TRBV11-2 - - TGTGCCAGCAGTGTGGGGCAGGCCCTCCACTTT CASSVGQALHF
TRBJ2-2 TRBV7-3 TRBD2 - TGTGCCAGCAGCTTACGGGGACCTAGCGGGGAAGGCACCGGGGAGCTGTTTTTT CASSLRGPSGEGTGELFF
TRBJ1-3 TRBV5-1 - - TGCGCCAGCAGCTTGGCCCCCACCGGACAGTCTGGAAACACCATATATTTT CASSLAPTGQSGNTIYF
TRBJ1-1 TRBV6-1 - - TGTGCCAGCAGTAGACTGGACACTGAAGCTTTCTTT CASSRLDTEAFF
TRBJ2-6 TRBV27 TRBD2 once TGTGCCAGCAGTTTATCTCTCCGCGGGGGGGCTACCTCTGGGGCCAACGTCCTGACTTTC CASSLSLRGGATSGANVLTF
TRBJ1-3 TRBV9 - - TGTGCCAGCAGCACCTGGGACACCCCCATTAATACGGGCTCTGGAAACACCATATATTTT CASSTWDTPINTGSGNTIYF
TRBJ1-6 TRBV5-8 TRBD1 - TGTGCCAGCAGCTACCCGGGACAGGGGTCACCCCTCCACTTT CASSYPGQGSPLHF
TRBJ2-7 TRBV7-9 TRBD1 - TGTGCCAGCAGCTCCAACGGACAGGGGGCAGTCTCCTACGAGCAGTACTTC CASSSNGQGAVSYEQYF
TRBJ2-6 TRBV5-1 - - TGCGCCAGCAGCTTGGTAGCGGACTCTGGGGCCAACGGCCTGACTTTC CASSLVADSGANGLTF
TRBJ1-4 TRBV7-2 - - TGTGCCAGCAGCTTCACCCGGTCTAATGAAAAACTGTTTTTT CASSFTRSNEKLFF
TRBJ2-3 TRBV14 TRBD2 once TGTGCCAGCAGCGTACGACTAGCGGGGGTCACAGATACGCAGTATTTT CASSVRLAGVTDTQYF
TRBJ2-3 TRBV6-8 - - TGTGCCAGCAGTACTCCGAGAGATACGCAGTATTTT CASSTPRDTQYF